These T cell receptor beta chains were read from a single sample in a study of T cells in localized non-small cell lung cancer. Libraries were prepared by immunoSEQ multiplex PCR; TCRdb keeps only in-frame clonotypes and omits some of them. The sample yields tens of thousands of clones, less than 85% seen once. Specimen: peripheral blood, collected before any cancer treatment. Receptor source: a female donor at least 60 years old with stage I lung adenocarcinoma. The CDR3 runs from the conserved cysteine through the conserved F or W. The D gene is left open where the match is weak. Clone size is not always given. Where it is, it says once, few, many or a class for expanded clones.

V	J	size	D	CDR3	DNA
TRBV28	TRBJ1-3	few	.	CASSLEIRAGNTIYF	TGTGCCAGCAGTTTAGAGATTCGTGCGGGAAACACCATATATTTT
TRBV5-6	TRBJ2-7	.	.	CASSLPGAEQYF	TGTGCCAGCAGCTTGCCGGGAGCCGAGCAGTACTTC
TRBV4-1	TRBJ1-5	.	TRBD1	CASSLRQGNQPQHF	TGCGCCAGCAGCCTTAGACAGGGGAATCAGCCCCAGCATTTT
TRBV4-2	TRBJ2-4	.	TRBD2	CASSQVLAGGQNIQYF	TGTGCCAGCAGCCAAGTGCTAGCGGGGGGGCAGAACATTCAGTACTTC
TRBV27	TRBJ2-3	.	.	CASSPVWGTYTDTQYF	TGTGCCAGCAGTCCGGTCTGGGGCACCTACACAGATACGCAGTATTTT
TRBV6-5	TRBJ2-5	.	TRBD1	CASSYSTGGYTETQYF	TGTGCCAGCAGTTACTCGACAGGGGGTTATACAGAGACCCAGTACTTC
TRBV7-9	TRBJ1-5	few	.	CASSPNTSNQPQHF	TGTGCCAGCAGCCCAAACACGAGCAATCAGCCCCAGCATTTT
TRBV6-1	TRBJ1-2	few	.	CASSEWVYGYTF	TGTGCCAGCAGTGAATGGGTATATGGCTACACCTTC
TRBV6-1	TRBJ2-1	.	.	CASSEEWGSSYNEQFF	TGTGCCAGCAGTGAAGAGTGGGGGAGCTCCTACAATGAGCAGTTCTTC
TRBV2	TRBJ2-3	.	.	CASRRYTSTDTQYF	TGTGCCAGCAGAAGGTATACTAGCACAGATACGCAGTATTTT
TRBV21-1	TRBJ1-5	once	.	CASSKLMKGGGSNQPQHF	TGTGCCAGCAGCAAACTGATGAAGGGGGGAGGGAGCAATCAGCCCCAGCATTTT
TRBV6-4	TRBJ1-1	.	.	CASSASALGGTEAFF	TGTGCCAGCAGTGCGTCCGCCCTAGGGGGGACTGAAGCTTTCTTT
TRBV18	TRBJ2-1	.	TRBD2	CASSPASGSWVLFF	TGTGCCAGCTCACCAGCTAGCGGGAGTTGGGTTTTGTTCTTC
TRBV10-2	TRBJ2-3	once	.	CASSESGDTQYF	TGCGCCAGCAGTGAGTCTGGAGATACGCAGTATTTT
TRBV7-2	TRBJ2-4	.	TRBD1	CASRSTTGGSLHGKNIQYF	TGTGCCAGCAGATCTACGACAGGGGGCTCGCTTCATGGCAAAAACATTCAGTACTTC
TRBV7-6	TRBJ2-7	.	TRBD1	CASSQRTGTGGYEQYF	TGTGCCAGCAGCCAACGGACCGGGACAGGGGGGTACGAGCAGTACTTC
TRBV5-8	TRBJ1-1	.	.	CASSPIQLNTEAFF	TGTGCCAGCAGCCCGATCCAGTTGAACACTGAAGCTTTCTTT
TRBV19	TRBJ1-3	once	.	CASRGSLFGNTIYF	TGTGCCAGTAGAGGCAGCCTCTTTGGAAACACCATATATTTT
TRBV19	TRBJ1-4	.	.	CASSMGRLNEKLFF	TGTGCCAGTAGTATGGGCAGACTTAATGAAAAACTGTTTTTT
TRBV7-2	TRBJ2-7	.	TRBD2	CASSLSGDVSYEQYF	TGTGCCAGCAGTCTTAGCGGGGACGTCTCCTACGAGCAGTACTTC
TRBV27	TRBJ1-4	.	.	CASRVRMGTNEKLFF	TGTGCCAGCAGAGTAAGGATGGGAACTAATGAAAAACTGTTTTTT
TRBV15	TRBJ2-7	.	.	CATSLGGGYRNEQYF	TGTGCCACCAGTCTGGGCGGAGGATATAGAAACGAGCAGTACTTC
TRBV5-1	TRBJ1-1	.	.	CASSLLDRLNTEAFF	TGCGCCAGCAGCTTACTCGACAGATTGAACACTGAAGCTTTCTTT
TRBV7-8	TRBJ1-5	.	.	CASSLRGYQPQHF	TGTGCCAGCAGCTTACGGGGGTATCAGCCCCAGCATTTT
TRBV6-5	TRBJ1-5	.	TRBD1	CASMGLGGGQPQHF	TGTGCCAGCATGGGACTAGGGGGCGGTCAGCCCCAGCATTTT
TRBV6-1	TRBJ1-4	once	.	CASSRTGLAGEKLFF	TGTGCCAGCAGTCGCACAGGGCTGGCTGGGGAAAAACTGTTTTTT
TRBV5-1	TRBJ2-5	.	TRBD2	CASSVPSGQETQYF	TGCGCCAGCAGCGTTCCTAGCGGCCAAGAGACCCAGTACTTC
TRBV9	TRBJ2-3	.	TRBD2	CASSQTTSGLADTQYF	TGTGCCAGCAGCCAAACCACTAGCGGGTTGGCAGATACGCAGTATTTT
TRBV2	TRBJ2-7	.	.	CASSSPGLTAYEQYF	TGTGCCAGCAGTAGCCCGGGACTGACCGCCTACGAGCAGTACTTC
TRBV9	TRBJ1-2	.	TRBD1	CASSLMGQQYGYTF	TGTGCCAGCAGCCTAATGGGACAGCAGTATGGCTACACCTTC
TRBV7-2	TRBJ2-7	.	TRBD1	CASSPFSGQSYEQYF	TGTGCCAGCAGCCCCTTTTCGGGACAGTCCTACGAGCAGTACTTC
TRBV6-1	TRBJ2-7	.	.	CASRLDGYEQYF	TGTGCCAGCAGATTAGACGGCTACGAGCAGTACTTC
TRBV9	TRBJ1-3	.	TRBD1	CASSGRGIVSGNTIYF	TGTGCCAGCAGCGGCAGGGGGATCGTATCGGGAAACACCATATATTTT
TRBV14	TRBJ1-4	.	.	CASSQLATNEKLFF	TGTGCCAGCAGCCAATTAGCAACTAATGAAAAACTGTTTTTT
TRBV10-1	TRBJ2-3	.	TRBD1	CAKKGDRDTDTQYF	TGCGCCAAGAAAGGCGACAGGGACACAGATACGCAGTATTTT
TRBV7-2	TRBJ2-7	.	.	CASSSKWGEGYEQYF	TGTGCCAGCAGCTCTAAATGGGGGGAAGGCTACGAGCAGTACTTC
TRBV7-8	TRBJ2-4	.	.	CASSLGRAPTNIQYF	TGTGCCAGCAGCTTGGGTCGGGCACCGACAAACATTCAGTACTTC
TRBV5-1	TRBJ2-6	.	.	CASSLDPGANVLTF	TGCGCCAGCAGCTTGGACCCTGGGGCCAACGTCCTGACTTTC
TRBV9	TRBJ2-3	.	TRBD1	CASSVDTGAADTQYF	TGTGCCAGCAGCGTAGACACAGGGGCGGCAGATACGCAGTATTTT
TRBV7-2	TRBJ2-3	.	.	CASSLGEGTQYF	TGTGCCAGCAGCTTAGGGGAAGGAACGCAGTATTTT
TRBV6-1	TRBJ2-5	.	TRBD1	CASRRSGTEETQYF	TGTGCCAGCAGAAGATCCGGGACAGAAGAGACCCAGTACTTC
TRBV5-4	TRBJ2-5	once	TRBD1	CASSPNRGRGETQYF	TGTGCCAGCAGCCCCAACAGGGGGCGCGGGGAGACCCAGTACTTC
TRBV5-6	TRBJ2-2	once	TRBD2	CASSLVPAGASGELFF	TGTGCCAGCAGCTTGGTACCAGCGGGAGCTTCCGGGGAGCTGTTTTTT
TRBV2	TRBJ2-7	.	.	CASSVSAASWDYEQYF	TGTGCCAGCAGTGTCTCGGCTGCATCTTGGGACTACGAGCAGTACTTC
TRBV6-1	TRBJ2-1	.	TRBD2	CASRTSGRNEQFF	TGTGCCAGTCGGACTAGCGGGAGGAATGAGCAGTTCTTC
TRBV7-2	TRBJ2-7	.	.	CASSKGHSHFRDEQYF	TGTGCCAGCAGCAAGGGACATTCTCACTTTCGCGACGAGCAGTACTTC
TRBV4-2	TRBJ1-1	.	TRBD1	CASSRQGQGAEGVNLDTEAFF	TGTGCCAGCAGCCGCCAGGGACAGGGGGCGGAGGGGGTTAATTTGGACACTGAAGCTTTCTTT
TRBV6-5	TRBJ2-7	.	TRBD1	CASSLDRGSDEQYF	TGTGCCAGCAGTTTGGACAGGGGGTCTGACGAGCAGTACTTC
TRBV6-1	TRBJ1-5	.	.	CASSEKGDQPQHF	TGTGCCAGCAGTGAAAAGGGGGATCAGCCCCAGCATTTT
TRBV6-5	TRBJ2-1	.	TRBD2	CAAGDHNEQFF	TGTGCCGCGGGAGACCACAATGAGCAGTTCTTC
TRBV4-3	TRBJ2-7	.	.	CASSQGVRASYEQYF	TGCGCCAGCAGCCAGGGGGTTCGGGCTTCCTACGAGCAGTACTTC